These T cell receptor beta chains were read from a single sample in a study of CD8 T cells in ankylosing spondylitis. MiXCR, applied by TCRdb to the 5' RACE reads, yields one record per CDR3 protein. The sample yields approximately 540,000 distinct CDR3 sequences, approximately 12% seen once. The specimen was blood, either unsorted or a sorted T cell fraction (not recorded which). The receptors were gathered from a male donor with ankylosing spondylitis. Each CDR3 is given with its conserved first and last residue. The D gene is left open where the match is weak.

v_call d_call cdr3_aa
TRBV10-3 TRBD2 CAISESGAGGTDTQYF
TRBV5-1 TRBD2 CASSSSGNTMRWLQFF
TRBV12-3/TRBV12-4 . CASSGRTEYEQYF
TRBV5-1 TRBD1 CASSLGGTGADNEQFF
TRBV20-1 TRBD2 CSANVVAGGNQETQYF
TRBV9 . CASSVLASSNYEQYF
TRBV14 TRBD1 CASSARDRGYEKLFF
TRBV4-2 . CASSQDQNGGEQFF
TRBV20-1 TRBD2 CSARDLLAGAPGEQFF
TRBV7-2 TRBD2 CASSARLAGGADTQYF
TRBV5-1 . CASSVTSVTDTQYF
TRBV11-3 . CASSYHSGYSYNEQFF
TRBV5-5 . CASSLWSQETQYF
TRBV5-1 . CASSLEGDTAEAFF
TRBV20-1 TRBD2 CSARDLRLAGGKETQYF
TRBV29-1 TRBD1 CSVAQGAGDTQYF
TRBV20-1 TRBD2 CSAKTSGSTDTQYF
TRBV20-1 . CSASERPNQPQHF
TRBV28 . CASSLVQNQPQHF
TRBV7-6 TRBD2 CASSVSGMHEQFF
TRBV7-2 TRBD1 CASSLTGERTEAFF
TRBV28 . CASSSAGGGNYGYTF